This entry is about one TCR beta chain. Antigen specificity is unknown. TCRdb keeps only in-frame clones here, not all; method: immunoSEQ multiplex PCR. This repertoire shows 200,000 to 250,000 clones, less than 85% found once; its top ten account for 4.5% to 6%. This sample is drawn from a study of cytomegalovirus exposure and HLA in healthy donors. Study context: The roughly 670 first-cohort repertoires shared a platform with the approximately 120 validation repertoires, as reported in a later analysis.

Study outcomes and limitations: CMV antigen specificity of three CMV-associated chains was confirmed in vitro. The investigators catalogued 150 to 200 TCR beta chains as cytomegalovirus-associated. Reportedly, diagnosis of cytomegalovirus status by the classifier showed high specificity and sensitivity.

The germline V gene has CDR1 SNHLY and CDR2 FYNNEI. This CDR3 region has 14 residues. With 2 bases removed from V and 3 bases from J, the gap between germline ends came to 11 bases. The TCR originated in a woman aged 18-30 years in good health and CMV-seronegative. The sample was PBMCs. This rearrangement joins TRBV2 to TRBJ2-7; D uncertain. Written as DNA, the CDR3 is TGTGCCAGCAGTGAACGCCAGGTTGGCTACGAGCAGTACTTC. This gives the protein CASSERQVGYEQYF. The variable domain in full, completed from reference TRBV2 and TRBJ2-7, reads EPEVTQTPSHQVTQMGQEVILRCVPISNHLYFYWYRQILGQKVEFLVSFYNNEISEKSEIFDDQFSVERPDGSNFTLKIRSTKLEDSAMYFCASSERQVGYEQYFGPGTRLTVT.